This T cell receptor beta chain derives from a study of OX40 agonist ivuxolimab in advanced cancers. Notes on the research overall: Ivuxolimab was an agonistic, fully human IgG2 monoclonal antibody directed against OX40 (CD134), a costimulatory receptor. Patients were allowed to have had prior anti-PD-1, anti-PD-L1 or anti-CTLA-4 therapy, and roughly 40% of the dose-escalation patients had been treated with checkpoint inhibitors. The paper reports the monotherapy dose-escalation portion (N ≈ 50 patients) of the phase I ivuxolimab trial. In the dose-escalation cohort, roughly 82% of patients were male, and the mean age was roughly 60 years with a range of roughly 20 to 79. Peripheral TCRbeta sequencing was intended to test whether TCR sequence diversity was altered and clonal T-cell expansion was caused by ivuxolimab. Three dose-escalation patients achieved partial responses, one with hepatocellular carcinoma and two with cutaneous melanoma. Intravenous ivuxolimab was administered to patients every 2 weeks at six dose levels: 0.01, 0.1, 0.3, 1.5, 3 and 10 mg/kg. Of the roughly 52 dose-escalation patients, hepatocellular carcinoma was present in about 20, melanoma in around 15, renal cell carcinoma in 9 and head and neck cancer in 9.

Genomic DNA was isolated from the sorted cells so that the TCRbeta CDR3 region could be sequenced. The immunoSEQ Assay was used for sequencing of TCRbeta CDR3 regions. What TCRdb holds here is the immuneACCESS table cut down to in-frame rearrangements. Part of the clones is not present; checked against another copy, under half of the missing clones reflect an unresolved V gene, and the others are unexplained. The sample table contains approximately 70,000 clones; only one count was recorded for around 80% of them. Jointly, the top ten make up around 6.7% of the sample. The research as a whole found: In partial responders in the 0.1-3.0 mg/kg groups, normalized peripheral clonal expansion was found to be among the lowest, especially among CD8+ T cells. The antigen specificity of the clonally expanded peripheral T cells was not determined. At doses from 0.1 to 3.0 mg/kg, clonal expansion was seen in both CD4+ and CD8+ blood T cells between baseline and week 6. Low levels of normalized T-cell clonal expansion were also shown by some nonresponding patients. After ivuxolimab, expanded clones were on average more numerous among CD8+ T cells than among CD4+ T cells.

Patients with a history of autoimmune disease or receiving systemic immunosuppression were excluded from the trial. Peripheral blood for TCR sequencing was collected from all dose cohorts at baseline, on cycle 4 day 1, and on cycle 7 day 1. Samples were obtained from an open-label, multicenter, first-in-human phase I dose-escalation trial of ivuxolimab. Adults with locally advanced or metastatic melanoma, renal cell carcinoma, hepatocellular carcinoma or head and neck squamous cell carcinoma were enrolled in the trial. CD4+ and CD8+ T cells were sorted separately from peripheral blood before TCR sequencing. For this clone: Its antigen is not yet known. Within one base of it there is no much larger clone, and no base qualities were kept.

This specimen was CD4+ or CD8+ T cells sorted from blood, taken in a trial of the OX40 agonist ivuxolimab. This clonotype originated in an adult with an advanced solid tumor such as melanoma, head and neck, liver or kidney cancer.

The CDR3 reads CASSPDRFTYEQYF. At the DNA level, the sequence is TGTGCCAGCAGCCCAGACAGGTTCACCTACGAGCAGTACTTC. The rearranged segments are TRBV11-2 and TRBJ2-5, with TRBD1 perhaps the D gene, on 6 matching bases. The J call may be in error: the DNA end matches TRBJ2-7 better. The CDR1 and CDR2 encoded by the germline V gene are SGHAT and FQNNGV. From the cysteine through the phenylalanine, the CDR3 covers 14 amino acids. Kept here is only the CDR3 DNA, which spans 42 bases and is read in frame from base 1.